Presented here are 17 T cell receptor beta chains from one specimen sequenced in a study of CD8 T cells in Susac syndrome. RNA totalling roughly 0.45 to 1 ug underwent reverse transcription with random hexamers. TCRdb independently ran MiXCR on the immunoSEQ multiplex PCR reads; one entry per CDR3 protein. The sample yields about 150,000 distinct CDR3 sequences, approximately 95% seen once. The source material was CD4+ T cells from PBMCs. The source of these receptors is a human donor with multiple sclerosis.

The rearrangement joins TRBV12-3 or TRBV12-4 to TRBJ2-1, with 12 bases aligning to TRBD1. The CDR3 is made up of 14 amino acids. J was trimmed by 16 bases and V by 0 bases; bases with no gene match: 7. CDR3 sequence reads: CASSLAGQGARRFF. In DNA form, the CDR3 reads TGTGCCAGCAGTTTAGCGGGACAGGGGGCGCGTAGATTCTTC.

V usage is TRBV29-1 and J usage is TRBJ1-5; possible D gene TRBD1, 5 bases. Germline loops: CDR1 SQVTM, CDR2 ANQGSEA. V was trimmed by 3 bases and J by 7 bases, leaving 13 bases between them. The CDR3 loop spans 13 amino acids. The CDR3 is CSVDFGGGQPQHF. DNA for the CDR3: TGCAGCGTTGATTTCGGGGGAGGCCAGCCCCAGCATTTT.

CDR3 bases: TGCAGTGCTAGAGCCCCCGTCCCGGGCACAGATACGCAGTATTTT. Protein sequence: CSARAPVPGTDTQYF. The chain employs TRBV20-1 and TRBJ2-3; D is unclear. V was trimmed by 1 base and J by 1 base, leaving 12 bases between them. The CDR3 sequence is 15 residues long. Looked up from germline, CDR1 is DFQATT and CDR2 is SNEGSKA (reference sequence).

The chain has TRBV9 and TRBJ1-4; D ambiguous. CDR1 SGDLS and CDR2 YYNGEE come from the germline V gene. Trimming cost V 4 bases and J 4 bases, with 8 bases left between them. The CDR3 is 13 residues long. As DNA, the CDR3 is TGTGCCAGCAGCCCCGGGCTTAATGAAAAACTGTTTTTT. Its protein is CASSPGLNEKLFF.

The V and J genes are TRBV29-1 and TRBJ1-5; TRBD1 might be the D (5 bases). Trimming cost V 4 bases and J 4 bases, with 14 bases left between them. The germline V gene encodes CDR1 SQVTM and CDR2 ANQGSEA. The CDR3 is 14 amino acids. CDR3 in DNA: TGCAGCGTTGCCCCTGGGGGGGTAAATCAGCCCCAGCATTTT. It codes for CSVAPGGVNQPQHF.

The chain recombines TRBV2 with TRBJ2-1; 9 bases are shared with TRBD2. The CDR3 is made up of 15 amino acids. From germline, CDR1 is SNHLY and CDR2 FYNNEI. The V segment lost 2 bases and the J segment 10 bases; nucleotides outside the gene matches: 9. CDR3 sequence (DNA): TGTGCCAGCAGTGAACGGATAGCGGGAGCGGGAGAGCAGTTCTTC. Amino acid sequence: CASSERIAGAGEQFF.

This chain connects TRBV6-2 or TRBV6-3 to TRBJ2-5; perhaps D is TRBD1 or TRBD2 (5 bases each). V was trimmed by 4 bases and J by 4 bases, leaving 10 bases between them. The CDR3 is made up of 13 amino acids. Per the germline V gene, CDR1 is MNHEY and CDR2 is SVGEGT. This CDR3 is CASSSGPRETQYF. CDR3 in DNA: TGTGCCAGCAGTTCGGGGCCCCGAGAGACCCAGTACTTC.

J is TRBJ1-2 and V is TRBV29-1; TRBD1 matches at 9 bases. The CDR3 has 17 residues. The germline V gene encodes CDR1 SQVTM and CDR2 ANQGSEA. Losses at the gene ends were 4 bases for V and 4 bases for J; bases not matched to a gene: 16. The CDR3 sequence: CSVVPHPGTGNFYGYTF. CDR3 DNA: TGCAGCGTTGTGCCCCACCCCGGGACAGGGAACTTCTATGGCTACACCTTC.

The rearrangement joins TRBV18 to TRBJ2-5; tentatively, D is TRBD2 (5 bases). Deletions cut 5 bases from V and 1 base from J, with 8 bases between. Germline assignment: CDR1 KGHSH and CDR2 LQKENI. CDR3 length: 13 residues. CDR3 protein: CASSAGFQETQYF. The CDR3 DNA follows: TGTGCCAGCTCAGCGGGTTTCCAAGAGACCCAGTACTTC. Using reference TRBV18 and TRBJ2-5 for the parts outside the CDR3, the full variable domain is NAGVMQNPRHLVRRRGQEARLRCSPMKGHSHVYWYRQLPEEGLKFMVYLQKENIIDESGMPKERFSAEFPKEGPSILRIQQVVRGDSAAYFCASSAGFQETQYFGPGTRLLVL.

The chain links TRBV10-2 to TRBJ1-1; unclear D gene. This CDR3 is built from 13 residues. Germline CDR1 and CDR2: WSHSY and SAAADI. Trimming left V 7 bases short and J 2 bases short, with 11 bases between. The CDR3 protein is CASIGNGNTEAFF. The DNA for the CDR3 is TGCGCCAGCATCGGGAACGGAAACACTGAAGCTTTCTTT.

This rearrangement joins TRBV12-3 or TRBV12-4 to TRBJ2-7; 12 bases map to TRBD2. After removal of 3 bases from V and 7 bases from J, the junction contained 4 bases not matched to a gene. CDR3 size: 14 residues. CDR3: CASSLTSGSWEQYF. In DNA, the CDR3 is TGTGCCAGCAGTTTGACTAGCGGGAGTTGGGAGCAGTACTTC.

This chain connects TRBV27 to TRBJ1-4; D remains ambiguous. The CDR3 sequence is 12 residues long. The V end was cut by 6 bases, the J end by 3 bases, with 5 bases between. CDR1 MNHEY and CDR2 SMNVEV come from the germline V gene (reference sequence). In DNA form, the CDR3 reads TGTGCCAGCAGCAGGTCTAATGAAAAACTGTTTTTT. It yields the protein CASSRSNEKLFF.

The gene calls are TRBV2 and TRBJ2-7; D unresolved. The CDR3 length is 17 residues. Looked up from germline, CDR1 is SNHLY and CDR2 is FYNNEI. The V and J ends lost 3 bases and 5 bases respectively, with 23 bases between them. DNA of the CDR3: TGTGCCAGCAGTGATCAGAACGAGACTCCTAACGGGCACGAGCAGTACTTC. Amino acids: CASSDQNETPNGHEQYF. Drawing the rest from reference TRBV2 and TRBJ2-7, the complete variable domain is EPEVTQTPSHQVTQMGQEVILRCVPISNHLYFYWYRQILGQKVEFLVSFYNNEISEKSEIFDDQFSVERPDGSNFTLKIRSTKLEDSAMYFCASSDQNETPNGHEQYFGPGTRLTVT.

The V and J genes are TRBV4-1 and TRBJ2-5; TRBD1 might be the D (6 bases). The CDR3 runs 15 residues. The V end lost 2 bases, the J end lost 1 base, and 11 bases lay between the germline ends. Germline CDR1 MGHRA, CDR2 YSYEKL. The CDR3 nucleotides are TGCGCCAGCAGCCAATCCGACAGGCTCCAAGAGACCCAGTACTTC. Its protein product is CASSQSDRLQETQYF.

In DNA form, the CDR3 reads TGTGCCTGGAGTCCTCCGGGGGTGAACACTGAAGCTTTCTTT. It codes for CAWSPPGVNTEAFF. V and J are TRBV30 and TRBJ1-1, with D possibly matching TRBD1 (5 bases). The CDR3 length is 14 residues. Trimming took off 2 bases at V and 0 bases at J, with 10 bases between the two ends. CDR1 GTSNPN and CDR2 SVGIG come from the germline V gene (reference sequence).

CDR3 nucleotide sequence: TGTGCCAGCAGTTTGTCGGGGGCCACAGATACGCAGTATTTT. Protein: CASSLSGATDTQYF. The genes are TRBV28 and TRBJ2-3; D might be TRBD1 or TRBD2, each matching 6 bases. V lost 3 bases and J 2 bases, leaving 9 bases between the germline ends. The CDR3 is 14 residues long. Germline V gives CDR1 MDHEN, CDR2 SYDVKM.

V and J are TRBV29-1 and TRBJ1-1; perhaps TRBD1 as D (5 bases). This CDR3 region has 12 residues. V was clipped by 5 bases and J by 1 base, with 8 bases between them. CDR1 SQVTM and CDR2 ANQGSEA come from the germline V gene. CDR3 nucleotides: TGCAGCGTTCGGGGCCCGAACACTGAAGCTTTCTTT. Its translation: CSVRGPNTEAFF.